This paragraph reports one TCR beta chain. What it recognizes is unknown. This specimen comes from a study of human thymus T cells. Trimming left V 4 bases short and J 0 bases short, with 18 bases between. Germline CDR1 and CDR2: SGHDT and YYEEEE. CDR3 size: 17 residues. Profiled with immunoSEQ multiplex PCR; TCRdb holds only in-frame clones, not every one. The sample lists about 78,000 clones; 90% to 98% were seen once. Overall study results and limits: V and J gene usage appeared biased in thymic and blood repertoires. Related studies found that unrelated individuals share highly overlapping thymic repertoires.

Resections from corrective heart surgery supplied the thymus tissue. Infants served as donors; they were healthy and Finnish and were having corrective surgery for congenital heart defects. The sample consisted of thymus tissue. The V gene is TRBV5-6, the J gene TRBJ2-3; perhaps D is TRBD1 or TRBD2 (7 bases each). The receptor's source is a boy under two years old with a congenital heart defect but otherwise immunologically healthy. The CDR3 DNA follows: TGTGCCAGCAGCCTTAGACAGGGAGGGCCTAGCACAGATACGCAGTATTTT. Translation: CASSLRQGGPSTDTQYF.